The present T cell receptor (beta chain) was sequenced within a study of T-cell reconstitution after alpha-beta-depleted transplantation in children. General study results and limits: When one year had passed after transplant, most T-cell counts and diversity came from newly produced T cells.

Molecular barcoding with unique molecular identifiers was used for the TCRbeta library. TCRdb ran MiXCR on the PCR reads and lists one entry per CDR3 protein. The table records some 140,000 distinct CDR3 sequences, about 9.6% of them present only once. Germline values: CDR1 SGHTA, CDR2 FQGTGA. The CDR3 spans 15 residues. V was clipped by 4 bases and J by 3 bases; unmatched bases: 7. This clonotype was recorded many times. What it binds is unknown. The rearrangement uses TRBV7-3 and TRBJ2-7; 9 bases fit TRBD2. The sample was PBMCs, mostly from graft donor cells, taken 180 days after TCRalphabeta/CD19-depleted stem cell transplant. The TCR was taken from a girl less than two years old who had a stem cell transplant for combined immunodeficiency, so the T cells may come from the graft donor. CDR3 DNA sequence: TGTGCCAGCAGCTCCCCGACTAGCGGCGTCTACGAGCAGTACTTC. This translates into CASSSPTSGVYEQYF. Full variable domain (remainder filled in from reference TRBV7-3 and TRBJ2-7): GAGVSQTPSNKVTEKGKYVELRCDPISGHTALYWYRQSLGQGPEFLIYFQGTGAADDSGLPNDRFFAVRPEGSVSTLKIQRTERGDSAVYLCASSSPTSGVYEQYFGPGTRLTVT.